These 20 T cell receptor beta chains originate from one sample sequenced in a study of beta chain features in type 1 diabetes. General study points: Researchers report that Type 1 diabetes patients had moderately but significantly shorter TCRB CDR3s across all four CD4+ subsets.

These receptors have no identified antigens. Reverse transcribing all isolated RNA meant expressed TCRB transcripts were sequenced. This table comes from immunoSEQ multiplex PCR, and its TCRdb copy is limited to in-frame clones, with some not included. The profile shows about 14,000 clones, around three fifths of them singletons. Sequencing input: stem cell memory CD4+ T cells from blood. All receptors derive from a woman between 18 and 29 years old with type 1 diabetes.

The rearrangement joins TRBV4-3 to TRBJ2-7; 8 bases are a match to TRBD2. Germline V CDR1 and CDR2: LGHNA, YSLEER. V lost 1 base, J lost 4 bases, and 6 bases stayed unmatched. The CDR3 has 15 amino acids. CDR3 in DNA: TGCGCCAGCAGCCAAGTCCGGGAGGGCTGGTACGAGCAGTACTTC. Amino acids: CASSQVREGWYEQYF.

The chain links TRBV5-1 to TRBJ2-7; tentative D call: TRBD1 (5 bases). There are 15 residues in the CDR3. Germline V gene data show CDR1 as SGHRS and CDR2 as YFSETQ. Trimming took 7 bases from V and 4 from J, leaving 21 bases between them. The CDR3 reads CASARLGQGAYEQYF. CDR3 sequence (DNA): TGCGCCAGCGCAAGACTTGGGCAGGGCGCGTACGAGCAGTACTTC.

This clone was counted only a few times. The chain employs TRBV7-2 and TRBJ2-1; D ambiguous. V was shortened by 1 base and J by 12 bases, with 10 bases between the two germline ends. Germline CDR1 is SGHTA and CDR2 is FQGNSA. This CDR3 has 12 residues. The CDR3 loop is CASSLGAPTQFF. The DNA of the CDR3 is TGTGCCAGCAGCTTAGGGGCGCCAACGCAGTTCTTC.

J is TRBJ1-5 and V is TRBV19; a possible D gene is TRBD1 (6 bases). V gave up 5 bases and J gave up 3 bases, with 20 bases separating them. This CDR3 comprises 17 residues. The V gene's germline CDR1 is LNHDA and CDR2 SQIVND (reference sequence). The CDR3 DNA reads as TGTGCCAGTAGTGCCAACAGGGAATGGGGCTCCAATCAGCCCCAGCATTTT. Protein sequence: CASSANREWGSNQPQHF.

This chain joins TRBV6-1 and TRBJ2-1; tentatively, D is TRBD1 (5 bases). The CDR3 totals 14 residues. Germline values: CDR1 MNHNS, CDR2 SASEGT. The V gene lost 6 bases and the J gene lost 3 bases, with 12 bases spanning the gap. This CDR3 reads CASSLRQIYNEQFF. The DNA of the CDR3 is TGTGCCAGCAGCTTACGACAGATCTACAATGAGCAGTTCTTC.

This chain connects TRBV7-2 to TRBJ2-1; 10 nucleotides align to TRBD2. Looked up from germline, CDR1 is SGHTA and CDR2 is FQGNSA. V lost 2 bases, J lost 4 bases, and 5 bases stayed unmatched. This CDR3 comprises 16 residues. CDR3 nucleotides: TGTGCCAGCAGCTTAACTAGCGGGGCAGGTTACAATGAGCAGTTCTTC. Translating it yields CASSLTSGAGYNEQFF.

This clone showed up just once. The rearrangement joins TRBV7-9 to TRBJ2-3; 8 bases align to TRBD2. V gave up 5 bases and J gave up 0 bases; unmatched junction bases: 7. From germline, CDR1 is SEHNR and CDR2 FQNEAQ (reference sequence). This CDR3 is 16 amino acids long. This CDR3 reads CASSPPVAGSTDTQYF. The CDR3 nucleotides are TGTGCCAGCAGCCCTCCCGTAGCGGGGAGCACAGATACGCAGTATTTT. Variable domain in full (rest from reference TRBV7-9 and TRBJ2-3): DTGVSQNPRHKITKRGQNVTFRCDPISEHNRLYWYRQTLGQGPEFLTYFQNEAQLEKSRLLSDRFSAERPKGSFSTLEIQRTEQGDSAMYLCASSPPVAGSTDTQYFGPGTRLTVL.

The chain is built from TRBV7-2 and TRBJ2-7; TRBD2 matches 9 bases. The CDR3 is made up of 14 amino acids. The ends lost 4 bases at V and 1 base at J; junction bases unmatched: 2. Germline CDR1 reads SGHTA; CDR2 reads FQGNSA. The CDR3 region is CASSWLAGSYEQYF. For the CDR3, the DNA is TGTGCCAGCAGCTGGCTAGCGGGATCCTACGAGCAGTACTTC.

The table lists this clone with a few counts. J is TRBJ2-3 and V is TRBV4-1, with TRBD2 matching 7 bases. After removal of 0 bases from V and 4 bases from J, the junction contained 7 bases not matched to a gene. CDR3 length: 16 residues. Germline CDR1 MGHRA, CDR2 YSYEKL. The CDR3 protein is CASSQDPGLAADTQYF. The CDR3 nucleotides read TGCGCCAGCAGCCAAGATCCGGGGCTAGCGGCAGATACGCAGTATTTT.

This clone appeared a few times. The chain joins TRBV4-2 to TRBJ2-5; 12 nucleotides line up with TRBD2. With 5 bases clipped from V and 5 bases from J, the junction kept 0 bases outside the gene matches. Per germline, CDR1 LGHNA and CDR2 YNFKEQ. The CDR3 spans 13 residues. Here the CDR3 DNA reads TGTGCCAGCAGCGGACTAGCGGGGGAGACCCAGTACTTC. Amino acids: CASSGLAGETQYF.

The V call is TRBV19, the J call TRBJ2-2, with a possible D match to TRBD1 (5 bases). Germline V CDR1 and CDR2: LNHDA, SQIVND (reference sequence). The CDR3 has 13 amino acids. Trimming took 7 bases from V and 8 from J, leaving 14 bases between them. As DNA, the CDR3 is TGTGCCAGTAAGGGCAGGGCGGTGGGGGAGCTGTTTTTT. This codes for CASKGRAVGELFF.

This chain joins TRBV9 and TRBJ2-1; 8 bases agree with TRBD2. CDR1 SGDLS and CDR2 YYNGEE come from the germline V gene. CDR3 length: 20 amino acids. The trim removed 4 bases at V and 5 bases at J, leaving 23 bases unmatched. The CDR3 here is CASSTEPGGGQLTYNNEQFF. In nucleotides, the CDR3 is TGTGCCAGCAGCACCGAACCCGGGGGGGGCCAGCTTACATACAACAATGAGCAGTTCTTC.

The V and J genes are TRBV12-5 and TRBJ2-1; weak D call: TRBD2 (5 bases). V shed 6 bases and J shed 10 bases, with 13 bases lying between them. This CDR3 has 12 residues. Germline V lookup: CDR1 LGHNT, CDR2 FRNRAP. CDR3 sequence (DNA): TGTGCTAGTGGGGACCTAGAGCGGGAGCAGTTCTTC. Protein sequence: CASGDLEREQFF.

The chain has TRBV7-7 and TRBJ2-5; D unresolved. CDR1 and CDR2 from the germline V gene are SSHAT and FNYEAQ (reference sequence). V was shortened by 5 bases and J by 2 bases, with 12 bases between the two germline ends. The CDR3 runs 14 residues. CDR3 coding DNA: TGTGCCAGCAGCCCCGGGTTCTCACAAGAGACCCAGTACTTC. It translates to CASSPGFSQETQYF.

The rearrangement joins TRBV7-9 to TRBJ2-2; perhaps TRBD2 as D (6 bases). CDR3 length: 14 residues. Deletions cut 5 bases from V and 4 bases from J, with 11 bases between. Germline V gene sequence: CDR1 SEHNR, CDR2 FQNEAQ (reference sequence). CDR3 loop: CASSTSSVTGELFF. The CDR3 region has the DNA TGTGCCAGCAGCACTTCTAGCGTCACCGGGGAGCTGTTTTTT.

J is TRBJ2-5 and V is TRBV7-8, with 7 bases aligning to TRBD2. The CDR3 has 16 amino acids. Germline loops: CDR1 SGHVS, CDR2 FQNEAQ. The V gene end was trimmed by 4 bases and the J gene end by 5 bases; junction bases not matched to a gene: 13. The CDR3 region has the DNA TGTGCCAGCAGCTCCAACTCTGGGAGGGCGGCGGAGACCCAGTACTTC. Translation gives CASSSNSGRAAETQYF.

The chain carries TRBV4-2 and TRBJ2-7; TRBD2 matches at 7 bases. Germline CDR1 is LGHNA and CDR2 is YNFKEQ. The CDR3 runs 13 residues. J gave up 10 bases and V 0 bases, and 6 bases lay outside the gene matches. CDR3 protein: CASSQDWGRAQYF. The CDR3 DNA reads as TGTGCCAGCAGCCAAGATTGGGGGAGGGCCCAGTACTTC.

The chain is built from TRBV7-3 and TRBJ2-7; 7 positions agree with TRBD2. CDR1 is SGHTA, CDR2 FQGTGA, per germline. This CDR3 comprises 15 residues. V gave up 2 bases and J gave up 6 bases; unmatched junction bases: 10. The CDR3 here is CASSLQPSGQGEQYF. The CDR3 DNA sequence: TGTGCCAGCAGCTTACAACCTAGCGGCCAAGGCGAGCAGTACTTC. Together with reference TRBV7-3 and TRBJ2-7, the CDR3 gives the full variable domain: GAGVSQTPSNKVTEKGKYVELRCDPISGHTALYWYRQSLGQGPEFLIYFQGTGAADDSGLPNDRFFAVRPEGSVSTLKIQRTERGDSAVYLCASSLQPSGQGEQYFGPGTRLTVT.

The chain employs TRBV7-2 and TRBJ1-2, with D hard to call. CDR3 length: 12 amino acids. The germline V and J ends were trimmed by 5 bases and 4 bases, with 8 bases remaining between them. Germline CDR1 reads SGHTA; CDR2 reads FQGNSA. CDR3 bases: TGTGCCAGCAGCCCTCAGCGCTATGGCTACACCTTC. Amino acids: CASSPQRYGYTF.

CDR3 nucleotide sequence: TGTGCCAGCAGCTTACAGGTGAACACTGAAGCTTTCTTT. Translating it yields CASSLQVNTEAFF. The chain carries TRBV13 and TRBJ1-1; D ambiguous. The CDR3 runs to 13 residues. Germline CDR1 PRHDT, CDR2 FYEKMQ (reference sequence). Between the trimmed V and J ends, which lost 2 bases and 0 bases, there was a span of 4 bases.